The rows below give T cell receptor beta chains drawn from one sample of a study of radiotherapy plus CTLA-4 blockade in lung cancer. Libraries were prepared by immunoSEQ multiplex PCR; TCRdb keeps only in-frame clonotypes and omits some of them. This sample carries some 120,000 clones, about 80% of them seen once, and the ten largest clones take roughly 3.1%. Here the sequenced sample was peripheral blood, taken from a patient treated with radiotherapy plus ipilimumab. These receptors originate from a human donor with non-small cell lung cancer that progressed on radiotherapy plus ipilimumab. Some clones in this sample may be carry-over from other donors' samples. The CDR3 runs from the conserved cysteine through the conserved F or W. Fields, in order: V gene, clone size, D gene, J gene, CDR3 DNA, CDR3 protein. A D gene is named only where the DNA matches it firmly. A clone size is listed for some rows: how often the clone was seen (once, few, many), or a class if it is expanded.

v_gene: TRBV5-1; abundance: NA; d_gene: NA; j_gene: TRBJ1-1; CDR3nt: TGCGCCAGCACGAAGGGGCAGAACGCTGAAGCTTTCTTT; CDR3aa: CASTKGQNAEAFF
v_gene: TRBV9; abundance: NA; d_gene: TRBD1; j_gene: TRBJ1-1; CDR3nt: TGTGCCAGCAGCCCCGACAGGGCGGGAACGTGGATGGGTGAAGCTTTCTTT; CDR3aa: CASSPDRAGTWMGEAFF
v_gene: TRBV19; abundance: NA; d_gene: NA; j_gene: TRBJ2-2; CDR3nt: TGTGCCAGTAGTATAGATGACGAGGGGGAGCTGTTTTTT; CDR3aa: CASSIDDEGELFF
v_gene: TRBV16; abundance: NA; d_gene: NA; j_gene: TRBJ1-5; CDR3nt: TGTGCCAGCAGCCAATGGCCCGTTAATCAGCCCCAGCATTTT; CDR3aa: CASSQWPVNQPQHF
v_gene: TRBV18; abundance: NA; d_gene: TRBD1; j_gene: TRBJ2-1; CDR3nt: TGTGCCAGCTCACCGACTAATGGACAGGGAATTTACAATGAGCAGTTCTTC; CDR3aa: CASSPTNGQGIYNEQFF
v_gene: TRBV27; abundance: NA; d_gene: NA; j_gene: TRBJ1-2; CDR3nt: TGTGCCAGCAGTTCGTTGATCCGGACAGAGGATGGCTACACCTTC; CDR3aa: CASSSLIRTEDGYTF
v_gene: TRBV6-1; abundance: NA; d_gene: NA; j_gene: TRBJ1-2; CDR3nt: TGTGCCAGCAAGGGCAGCAACTATGGCTACACCTTC; CDR3aa: CASKGSNYGYTF
v_gene: TRBV5-1; abundance: NA; d_gene: NA; j_gene: TRBJ1-6; CDR3nt: TGCGCCAGCAGCTTGGACGGCAGGGGTGGTTCACCCCTCCACTTT; CDR3aa: CASSLDGRGGSPLHF
v_gene: TRBV7-2; abundance: NA; d_gene: NA; j_gene: TRBJ2-3; CDR3nt: TGTGCCAGCAGCCTTCAAAATGTTCGGGTTAGTACGCAGTATTTT; CDR3aa: CASSLQNVRVSTQYF
v_gene: TRBV5-1; abundance: NA; d_gene: NA; j_gene: TRBJ1-4; CDR3nt: TGCGCCAGCAGCAAGGGACCCCAGACCACAACTAATGAAAAACTGTTTTTT; CDR3aa: CASSKGPQTTTNEKLFF
v_gene: TRBV7-3; abundance: NA; d_gene: NA; j_gene: TRBJ2-7; CDR3nt: TGTGCCAGCAGCTTAGGACAGAACTACGAGCAGTACTTC; CDR3aa: CASSLGQNYEQYF
v_gene: TRBV28; abundance: NA; d_gene: TRBD1; j_gene: TRBJ2-7; CDR3nt: TGTGCCAGCAGTCTACCGGGACAGGGTTACTACGAGCAGTACTTC; CDR3aa: CASSLPGQGYYEQYF
v_gene: TRBV7-2; abundance: NA; d_gene: NA; j_gene: TRBJ2-7; CDR3nt: TGTGCCAGCACCTTGGTGGGGGTACCGAACTACGAGCAGTACTTC; CDR3aa: CASTLVGVPNYEQYF
v_gene: TRBV5-1; abundance: NA; d_gene: NA; j_gene: TRBJ2-1; CDR3nt: TGCGCCAGCAGCTTTGATCGGGGGCCTGGCAATGAGCAGTTCTTC; CDR3aa: CASSFDRGPGNEQFF
v_gene: TRBV28; abundance: NA; d_gene: TRBD2; j_gene: TRBJ2-2; CDR3nt: TGTGCCAGCAGTTTGGGCAGGGCGGGAGCCGGGGAGCTGTTTTTT; CDR3aa: CASSLGRAGAGELFF
v_gene: TRBV2; abundance: NA; d_gene: NA; j_gene: TRBJ1-2; CDR3nt: TGTGCCAGTACCAGGGAATATGGCTACACCTTC; CDR3aa: CASTREYGYTF
v_gene: TRBV5-5; abundance: NA; d_gene: NA; j_gene: TRBJ1-5; CDR3nt: TGTGCCAGCAGCTTGACCGGGGCCAATCAGCCCCAGCATTTT; CDR3aa: CASSLTGANQPQHF
v_gene: TRBV18; abundance: NA; d_gene: NA; j_gene: TRBJ1-5; CDR3nt: TGTGCCAGCTCAGATAGGACGGGCCGAAACAATCAGCCCCAGCATTTT; CDR3aa: CASSDRTGRNNQPQHF
v_gene: TRBV5-1; abundance: once; d_gene: NA; j_gene: TRBJ2-2; CDR3nt: TGCGCCAGCAGCCCGGACTTCGCGAACACCGGGGAGCTGTTTTTT; CDR3aa: CASSPDFANTGELFF
v_gene: TRBV5-4; abundance: NA; d_gene: NA; j_gene: TRBJ2-2; CDR3nt: TGTGCCAGCAGCTTAGGACAGTCGAACACCGGGGAGCTGTTTTTT; CDR3aa: CASSLGQSNTGELFF
v_gene: TRBV27; abundance: NA; d_gene: NA; j_gene: TRBJ2-2; CDR3nt: TGTGCCAGCAGTTTATCCGTAAATCGGGACGCTGGGGAGCTGTTTTTT; CDR3aa: CASSLSVNRDAGELFF
v_gene: TRBV20-1; abundance: NA; d_gene: NA; j_gene: TRBJ2-7; CDR3nt: TGCAGTGCGATGGGGGCGGCTGAGCAGTACTTC; CDR3aa: CSAMGAAEQYF
v_gene: TRBV5-4; abundance: NA; d_gene: NA; j_gene: TRBJ2-6; CDR3nt: TGTGCCAGCAGCCCGAAGGCTGGGGGCTCTGGGGCCAACGTCCTGACTTTC; CDR3aa: CASSPKAGGSGANVLTF
v_gene: TRBV4-3; abundance: NA; d_gene: NA; j_gene: TRBJ2-7; CDR3nt: TGCGCCAGCAGCCAAGGGGACAGCGGGAACTACGAGCAGTACTTC; CDR3aa: CASSQGDSGNYEQYF
v_gene: TRBV11-3; abundance: NA; d_gene: NA; j_gene: TRBJ2-5; CDR3nt: TGTGCCAGCAGCAAAGGGTCAGGGGCATGGAGAGAGACCCAGTACTTC; CDR3aa: CASSKGSGAWRETQYF
v_gene: TRBV6-4; abundance: NA; d_gene: NA; j_gene: TRBJ1-6; CDR3nt: TGTGCCAGCAGTGTAACAGTCTATTCACCCCTCCACTTT; CDR3aa: CASSVTVYSPLHF
v_gene: TRBV5-1; abundance: NA; d_gene: TRBD2; j_gene: TRBJ2-5; CDR3nt: TGCGCCAGCAGCTTGGCGTACGGGGAGGGGACCCAGTACTTC; CDR3aa: CASSLAYGEGTQYF
v_gene: TRBV7-9; abundance: NA; d_gene: NA; j_gene: TRBJ1-1; CDR3nt: TGTGCCAGCAGCTCAGTTTTCGGGGGGACTGAAGCTTTCTTT; CDR3aa: CASSSVFGGTEAFF
v_gene: TRBV7-2; abundance: NA; d_gene: NA; j_gene: TRBJ1-2; CDR3nt: TGTGCCAGCAGCTTAATGGCGGCAAGGAATATCGGCCCTGGCTACACCTTC; CDR3aa: CASSLMAARNIGPGYTF
v_gene: TRBV9; abundance: NA; d_gene: NA; j_gene: TRBJ1-1; CDR3nt: TGTGCCAGCAGCGTAGGGTCAGGGGATGGGACTGAAGCTTTCTTT; CDR3aa: CASSVGSGDGTEAFF
v_gene: TRBV5-1; abundance: NA; d_gene: NA; j_gene: TRBJ1-2; CDR3nt: TGCGCCAGCAGCTCCGGGACGTCTAACTATGGCTACACCTTC; CDR3aa: CASSSGTSNYGYTF
v_gene: TRBV2; abundance: NA; d_gene: NA; j_gene: TRBJ2-7; CDR3nt: TGTGCCAGCAGTGAAGCCCCCTGGCGGCACGAGCAGTACTTC; CDR3aa: CASSEAPWRHEQYF
v_gene: TRBV6-5; abundance: NA; d_gene: NA; j_gene: TRBJ2-7; CDR3nt: TGTGCCAGCAGTTACTCGATCTATCACAGAGTCTACGAGCAGTACTTC; CDR3aa: CASSYSIYHRVYEQYF
v_gene: TRBV11-2; abundance: NA; d_gene: TRBD1; j_gene: TRBJ2-7; CDR3nt: TGTGCCAGTACGGGACAGGGGAGCAACGAGCAGTACTTC; CDR3aa: CASTGQGSNEQYF
v_gene: TRBV5-4; abundance: NA; d_gene: NA; j_gene: TRBJ1-2; CDR3nt: TGTGCCAGCAGCTTGCCCTCCTATGGCTACACCTTC; CDR3aa: CASSLPSYGYTF
v_gene: TRBV9; abundance: NA; d_gene: NA; j_gene: TRBJ2-3; CDR3nt: TGTGCCAGCAGCGCCCGAATTCGGACAGAGGAGATAGATACGCAGTATTTT; CDR3aa: CASSARIRTEEIDTQYF
v_gene: TRBV5-5; abundance: NA; d_gene: TRBD1; j_gene: TRBJ2-5; CDR3nt: TGTGCCAGCAGCTTGGTTGGGACAGAATACGAGACCCAGTACTTC; CDR3aa: CASSLVGTEYETQYF
v_gene: TRBV28; abundance: few; d_gene: TRBD1; j_gene: TRBJ1-5; CDR3nt: TGTGCCAGCAGATCCGGGACAGGGGGCTTCCAAAGCAATCAGCCCCAGCATTTT; CDR3aa: CASRSGTGGFQSNQPQHF
v_gene: TRBV7-2; abundance: NA; d_gene: NA; j_gene: TRBJ2-7; CDR3nt: TGTGCCAGCAGCCGTGCCGGGAACTCCTACGAGCAGTACTTC; CDR3aa: CASSRAGNSYEQYF
v_gene: TRBV7-3; abundance: NA; d_gene: NA; j_gene: TRBJ2-2; CDR3nt: TGTGCCAGCAGCGGACAAGGGTCTCTCTCCACCGGGGAGCTGTTTTTT; CDR3aa: CASSGQGSLSTGELFF
v_gene: TRBV7-3; abundance: once; d_gene: TRBD2; j_gene: TRBJ2-3; CDR3nt: TGTGCCAGCAGCTTAATAGCGGGGGGGGCCGCAGATACGCAGTATTTT; CDR3aa: CASSLIAGGAADTQYF
v_gene: TRBV5-1; abundance: NA; d_gene: NA; j_gene: TRBJ2-1; CDR3nt: TGCGCCAGCACCCTAGGGGTAGGGTGGGTGTCAAGAGGGGACAATGAGCAGTTCTTC; CDR3aa: CASTLGVGWVSRGDNEQFF
v_gene: TRBV5-6; abundance: NA; d_gene: NA; j_gene: TRBJ2-1; CDR3nt: TGTGCCAGCAGCTTGGTATTAGGGGGGGCTAGTGAGCAGTTCTTC; CDR3aa: CASSLVLGGASEQFF
v_gene: TRBV5-6; abundance: once; d_gene: NA; j_gene: TRBJ2-2; CDR3nt: TGTGCCAGCAGCTTGGCGGCGGGGAACACCGGGGAGCTGTTTTTT; CDR3aa: CASSLAAGNTGELFF
v_gene: TRBV5-4; abundance: NA; d_gene: NA; j_gene: TRBJ2-3; CDR3nt: TGTGCCAGCAGTGGACAGTTTACAGATACGCAGTATTTT; CDR3aa: CASSGQFTDTQYF
v_gene: TRBV28; abundance: NA; d_gene: NA; j_gene: TRBJ1-2; CDR3nt: TGTGCCAGCAGGACCTCGGGCCCTAGGAACGGCTACACCTTC; CDR3aa: CASRTSGPRNGYTF
v_gene: TRBV9; abundance: NA; d_gene: TRBD1; j_gene: TRBJ1-6; CDR3nt: TGTGCCAGCAGCGTAGGAGGGGGCCAGAAGAGAAATTCACCCCTCCACTTT; CDR3aa: CASSVGGGQKRNSPLHF
v_gene: TRBV7-2; abundance: NA; d_gene: NA; j_gene: TRBJ2-3; CDR3nt: TGTGCCAGCAGCTTGGGGGGACAAAGCACAGATACGCAGTATTTT; CDR3aa: CASSLGGQSTDTQYF